What follows is one TCR beta chain and its context. Antigen specificity is unknown. Primers included in the PCR were 60 Vbeta and 13 Jbeta primers. Clones were read by immunoSEQ multiplex PCR, and TCRdb kept only the in-frame ones, dropping some. Seen here are roughly 52,000 clones, about 84% observed once, and the top ten hold 1.4%. The data are from a study of cytomegalovirus exposure and HLA in healthy donors. Study-level findings and limits: Immune exposure was documented only through CMV serostatus. Most of the TCR beta V segments (in an earlier analysis) were productive either about 87% or about 30% of the time. Analyzed later, most CMV-associated TCR beta chains appeared HLA-restricted.

CDR3 size: 12 residues. In germline, CDR1 is MNHEY, CDR2 SVGAGI. V was trimmed by 5 bases and J by 8 bases, leaving 7 bases between them. The chain joins TRBV6-5 to TRBJ1-6, with D unresolved. Material: PBMCs. This sequence was found in a female donor in good health and CMV-seronegative. The CDR3 here is CASSTPDSPLHF. Written as DNA, the CDR3 is TGTGCCAGCAGTACCCCGGATTCACCCCTCCACTTT.